Sequencing of this TCR beta chain was carried out in a study of shared clonotypes between healthy human individuals. Comment on this clone: Within the sample, other DNA sequences also encode this same CDR3.

Germline V gene sequence: CDR1 SGDLS, CDR2 YYNGEE. The V and J ends lost 0 bases and 3 bases, in that order; junction bases with no gene match: 4. The CDR3 spans 15 residues. Data came from immunoSEQ multiplex PCR; TCRdb stores just in-frame clones and leaves some out. The sample holds approximately 2.1 million clones, roughly 93% seen once. Naive CD4+ cells were CD45RA-selected; the remaining cells were memory. This sequence joins TRBV9 and TRBJ2-7; 9 nucleotides align to TRBD2. This clonotype was obtained from a man aged 18 to 35 in good health. Some clones in this sample may be carry-over from other donors' samples. The specimen was naive CD4+ T cells from PBMCs. As to subset: CD45RA+ positively selected. The CDR3 region is CASSVGAGGNYEQYF. CDR3 sequence (DNA): TGTGCCAGCAGCGTAGGGGCGGGAGGGAACTACGAGCAGTACTTC.